This T cell receptor beta chain originates from a study of Graves' ophthalmopathy and Graves' hyperthyroidism. Overall study findings and caveats: A model of 13 signatures distinguished ophthalmopathy from stable hyperthyroidism at approximately 90% sensitivity and roughly 81% specificity.

The table lists this clonotype with many counts. As yet, its antigen is unknown. Using RNA transcripts, the TCR beta CDR3 regions were amplified. Second-round multiplex PCR came after a first-round RT-PCR that employed HTBI primers. Each CDR3 protein is one row after TCRdb ran MiXCR on the multiplex PCR reads. The table includes 500,000 to 800,000 distinct CDR3 sequences, over 40% detected once. CDR3 length: 13 amino acids. From germline, CDR1 is MNHEY and CDR2 SVGAGI. V dropped 0 bases and J dropped 5 bases, with 7 bases sitting between them. This clonotype was obtained from an adult man with Graves' ophthalmopathy. The gene calls are TRBV6-5 and TRBJ2-5, with no clear D. The sequenced material came from peripheral blood. The CDR3 nucleotides read TGTGCCAGCAGTTACTCGTATCGGGAGACCCAGTACTTC. It specifies CASSYSYRETQYF.